This record concerns one T cell receptor beta chain sequence. Its recognized antigen is unknown. No base qualities exist here, and no much larger clone lies one base off it. The data were taken from a study of T cell responses to AZD1222 COVID-19 vaccine (dated by TCRdb to the early 2020s). For the wider study: AZD1222 recipients whose second dose came at about 4 weeks and those whose second dose came at about 12 weeks were combined into one group, since spike-specific TCR depth and breadth did not differ between the two schedules. TCR sequencing covered about 230 trial participants: 207 given two doses of AZD1222 and about 26 given two doses of MenACWY control vaccine. Enrollment into the trials was organized by age into subgroups of 18-55, 56-69 and 70-plus years, and those subgroups contained approximately 160, 26 and 62 TCR-sequenced participants, respectively.

Study-level results and caveats: The 56-69-year group was small, and its depth increase did not reach significance, likely because of low power. The vaccine-associated CD4 TCRs covered the entire spike protein, and the dominant responses fell in regions 160-218 and 743-854. No day 14 peak-response samples were available, so repertoires were characterized only after the peak T cell response. Spike-specific TCR breadth and depth rose significantly after two AZD1222 doses compared with day 0 and with MenACWY recipients. Reportedly, almost half of the unique spike-specific TCRs recognized epitopes lying outside the regions that are mutated in the B.1.351 and B.1.1.7 variants. Conclusions about previously exposed vaccinees are limited because only a handful of AZD1222 recipients were SARS-CoV-2 seropositive at baseline. Most participants were white British and females outnumbered males, and the authors suggested that clonal diversity may have been underestimated.

The CDR3 covers 16 residues, taking in both the cysteine and the phenylalanine. Left in the record is the CDR3 DNA by itself, 48 bases read in frame from the first base. The germline V gene gives CDR1 as SGHRS and CDR2 as YFSETQ. Between the V and J ends, shortened by 0 bases and 1 base respectively, the junction contains 13 bases. The CDR3 regions of human TCRbeta chains were analyzed by immunosequencing. In the authors' own workflow: Repertoire TCRs were matched against a reference library of SARS-CoV-2-specific TCRs generated with the MIRA antigen-specificity platform. Breadth was defined as the fraction of unique TCRs that were SARS-CoV-2-associated. Depth was defined as the fraction of total T cells that were SARS-CoV-2-associated. Each spike-specific TCR was assigned to its reactive spike region and to a CD4 or CD8 class using the MIRA data. Log10-transformed breadth and depth values were compared by one-way ANOVA with Sidak's multiple comparisons tests. Held by TCRdb, this immuneACCESS table contains in-frame sequences only and omits some clones. Under half of the omission traces to an unresolved V gene where checked; the cause of the rest is unknown. The DNA gave D and trimming, while V, J and clone size come from that table. This sample gives roughly 160,000 clones in total; around 94% of them show up just once. The biggest ten clones account for about 0.9% of the sample.

What the time point label conveys for this sample: baseline before first vaccination. Vaccinee samples came from UK trials COV001 and COV002, including a single-blind randomized controlled phase 2/3 trial of AZD1222 (ChAdOx1 nCoV-19) in healthy adults. For TCRbeta chain sequencing, PBMC samples from trial participants were taken at day 0 and at day 28 after the second dose. Sample: peripheral blood, taken on day 0 of AZD1222 vaccination. The receptor comes from an adult in good health. The chain is encoded by TRBV5-1 joined to TRBJ1-1, with a tentative D gene TRBD1 over 5 matching bases. The CDR3 protein is CASSLDFQGRNTEAFF. The DNA sequence reads TGCGCCAGCAGCTTGGATTTTCAGGGAAGGAACACTGAAGCTTTCTTT. Supplemented by the reference TRBV5-1 and TRBJ1-1 proteins around the CDR3, the complete variable domain is KAGVTQTPRYLIKTRGQQVTLSCSPISGHRSVSWYQQTPGQGLQFLFEYFSETQRNKGNFPGRFSGRQFSNSRSEMNVSTLELGDSALYLCASSLDFQGRNTEAFFGQGTRLTVV.